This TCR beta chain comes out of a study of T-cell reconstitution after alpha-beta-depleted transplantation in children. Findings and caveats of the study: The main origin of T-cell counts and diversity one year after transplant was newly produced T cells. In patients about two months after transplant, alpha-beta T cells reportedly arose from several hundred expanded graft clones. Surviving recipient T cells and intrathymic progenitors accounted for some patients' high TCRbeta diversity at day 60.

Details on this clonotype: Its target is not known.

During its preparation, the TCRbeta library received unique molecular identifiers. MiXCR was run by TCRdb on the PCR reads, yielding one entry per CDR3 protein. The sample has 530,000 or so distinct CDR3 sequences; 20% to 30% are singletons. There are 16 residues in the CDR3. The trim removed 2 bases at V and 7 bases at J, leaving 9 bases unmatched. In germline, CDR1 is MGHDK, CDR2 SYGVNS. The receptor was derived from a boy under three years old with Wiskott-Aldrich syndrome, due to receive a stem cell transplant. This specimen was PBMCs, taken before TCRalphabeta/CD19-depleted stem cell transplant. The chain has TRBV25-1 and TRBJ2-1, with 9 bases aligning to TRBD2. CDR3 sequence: CASSEGGRAKVNEQFF. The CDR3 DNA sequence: TGTGCCAGCAGTGAAGGCGGGAGGGCCAAGGTTAATGAGCAGTTCTTC.